A selection of T cell receptor beta chains follows, all from one sample in a study of blood T cell repertoires in COVID-19. Data came from immunoSEQ multiplex PCR; TCRdb stores just in-frame clones and leaves some out. The sample includes roughly 280,000 clones, around nine tenths of them seen just once. The sample taken for sequencing was peripheral blood. These receptor sequences come from a man aged 45-65 years with acute or convalescent COVID-19. Both conserved end residues are part of each CDR3. The D gene is left open where the match is weak. Size is stated for part of the rows, as once, few or many counts, or as a class when the clone is expanded.

CDR3 | DNA | V | D | J | size
CAWSGGENTEAFF | TGTGCCTGGAGTGGGGGGGAAAACACTGAAGCTTTCTTT | TRBV30 | . | TRBJ1-1 | .
CASSRGDRNQPQHF | TGTGCCAGCAGCCGGGGGGACCGGAATCAGCCCCAGCATTTT | TRBV4-2 | . | TRBJ1-5 | .
CASAVMGQGPYEQYF | TGTGCCAGCGCCGTAATGGGACAGGGCCCCTACGAGCAGTACTTC | TRBV6-6 | TRBD1 | TRBJ2-7 | .
CASSPTPNNSPLHF | TGTGCCAGCTCACCAACACCAAATAATTCACCCCTCCACTTT | TRBV18 | . | TRBJ1-6 | .
CASSLVVTSGGETQYF | TGTGCCAGCAGCTTGGTAGTGACTAGCGGGGGTGAGACCCAGTACTTC | TRBV5-6 | TRBD2 | TRBJ2-5 | few
CASSRDRNTEAFF | TGTGCCAGCAGCCGCGACAGGAACACTGAAGCTTTCTTT | TRBV7-3 | . | TRBJ1-1 | .
CASSESAGSPSLLDF | TGTGCCAGCAGTGAATCCGCAGGTTCCCCTTCCCTCCTGGACTTC | TRBV2 | . | TRBJ2-7 | .
CASSLDWETQYF | TGTGCCAGCAGCCTTGACTGGGAGACCCAGTACTTC | TRBV7-2 | . | TRBJ2-5 | .
CASSGFLGGTEAFF | TGTGCCAGTAGCGGCTTCTTAGGGGGTACTGAAGCTTTCTTT | TRBV19 | . | TRBJ1-1 | .
CASSQVVGAATHEQFF | TGTGCCAGCAGCCAAGTTGTAGGGGCCGCCACCCATGAGCAGTTCTTC | TRBV3-1/TRBV3-2 | . | TRBJ2-1 | once
CASVVSRNNEQFF | TGTGCCAGCGTGGTCTCCAGGAACAATGAGCAGTTCTTC | TRBV2 | . | TRBJ2-1 | .
CASSDRQGNEKLFF | TGTGCCAGCAGTGACCGTCAGGGCAATGAAAAACTGTTTTTT | TRBV25-1 | . | TRBJ1-4 | .
CASSVEDRGAYEQYF | TGTGCCAGCAGCGTAGAGGACAGGGGCGCCTACGAGCAGTACTTC | TRBV9 | TRBD1 | TRBJ2-7 | .
CASTTPRGGQNTEAFF | TGTGCCAGCACTACCCCCAGGGGCGGACAGAACACTGAAGCTTTCTTT | TRBV13 | . | TRBJ1-1 | .
CASSISLAAGELFF | TGTGCCAGTAGTATTTCCCTAGCCGCCGGGGAGCTGTTTTTT | TRBV19 | . | TRBJ2-2 | .
CASSESGQYGYTF | TGTGCCAGCAGTGAAAGCGGGCAATATGGCTACACCTTC | TRBV6-1 | . | TRBJ1-2 | .
CASSPQGVDQPQHF | TGTGCCAGCTCACCACAGGGGGTGGATCAGCCCCAGCATTTT | TRBV18 | . | TRBJ1-5 | .
CASRNRTGSRTNEKLFF | TGTGCCAGCAGGAACCGGACAGGGTCAAGAACTAATGAAAAACTGTTTTTT | TRBV11-2 | TRBD1 | TRBJ1-4 | .
CASSFLGYGYTF | TGTGCCAGCAGTTTCCTCGGTTATGGCTACACCTTC | TRBV27 | . | TRBJ1-2 | .
CASSLATGQGTDTQYF | TGTGCCAGCAGCTTGGCTACCGGACAGGGAACAGATACGCAGTATTTT | TRBV7-9 | TRBD1 | TRBJ2-3 | .
CASTQGVTGELFF | TGTGCCAGCACGCAAGGGGTCACCGGGGAGCTGTTTTTT | TRBV12-3/TRBV12-4 | . | TRBJ2-2 | .
CASSLDRVLGYTF | TGTGCCAGCAGTTTGGACAGGGTGCTTGGCTACACCTTC | TRBV27 | TRBD1 | TRBJ1-2 | .
CASSEAGLVLVTDTQYF | TGTGCCAGCAGTGAAGCTGGACTAGTTTTGGTGACAGATACGCAGTATTTT | TRBV2 | TRBD2 | TRBJ2-3 | .
CAWGAGDEQYF | TGTGCCTGGGGGGCCGGGGACGAGCAGTACTTC | TRBV30 | . | TRBJ2-7 | .
CASSLGLGSSYEQYF | TGTGCCAGCAGCCTGGGCCTGGGCTCCTCCTACGAGCAGTACTTC | TRBV7-3 | . | TRBJ2-7 | few
CATSRSLGQQDYEQYF | TGTGCCACCAGCAGGAGCTTGGGACAGCAGGACTACGAGCAGTACTTC | TRBV15 | TRBD1 | TRBJ2-7 | .
CASSHTSLTGINPDYGYTF | TGTGCCAGCAGCCACACAAGCTTAACCGGGATAAACCCCGACTATGGCTACACCTTC | TRBV14 | . | TRBJ1-2 | .
CASSYDNRANTEAFF | TGTGCCAGCAGTTACGATAACAGGGCTAACACTGAAGCTTTCTTT | TRBV6-5 | . | TRBJ1-1 | .
CASEWGRNEQFF | TGTGCCAGCGAGTGGGGGCGGAATGAGCAGTTCTTC | TRBV6-5 | . | TRBJ2-1 | .
CASSLLTNTGELFF | TGTGCCAGCAGCCTACTTACGAACACCGGGGAGCTGTTTTTT | TRBV7-3 | . | TRBJ2-2 | .
CASSEWGDGQYEQYF | TGTGCCAGCAGTGAATGGGGGGACGGGCAGTACGAGCAGTACTTC | TRBV6-1 | . | TRBJ2-7 | .
CASSSQGLGAFF | TGTGCCAGCAGCTCACAGGGGTTGGGAGCTTTCTTT | TRBV7-3 | TRBD1 | TRBJ1-1 | few
CASSPVNGGAPNEQFF | TGTGCCAGCTCCCCCGTGAACGGGGGGGCCCCCAATGAGCAGTTCTTC | TRBV18 | TRBD2 | TRBJ2-1 | few
CASSQDRGFADTQYF | TGCGCCAGCAGCCAAGACAGGGGGTTCGCGGATACGCAGTATTTT | TRBV4-1 | TRBD1 | TRBJ2-3 | .
CASSPGDTKETQYF | TGTGCCAGCAGCCCCGGGGACACTAAAGAGACCCAGTACTTC | TRBV7-9 | . | TRBJ2-5 | .
CASRRTGGEQYF | TGTGCCAGCAGGCGGACAGGGGGCGAGCAGTACTTC | TRBV3-1/TRBV3-2 | TRBD1 | TRBJ2-7 | .
CASSVMGQGREKLFF | TGTGCCAGCAGCGTGATGGGACAGGGGCGCGAAAAACTGTTTTTT | TRBV9 | TRBD1 | TRBJ1-4 | .
CASRDLARGNSPLHF | TGTGCCAGCAGGGACTTAGCCCGGGGTAATTCACCCCTCCACTTT | TRBV7-9 | . | TRBJ1-6 | .
CASSLRFEQFF | TGTGCCAGCAGCTTGCGGTTTGAGCAGTTCTTC | TRBV5-8 | . | TRBJ2-1 | .
CASKPGQGSGELFF | TGTGCCAGCAAGCCGGGACAGGGATCCGGGGAGCTGTTTTTT | TRBV7-9 | TRBD1 | TRBJ2-2 | .
CASSLGGQTDTQYF | TGCGCCAGCAGCTTGGGAGGGCAGACAGATACGCAGTATTTT | TRBV5-1 | . | TRBJ2-3 | .
CSAGQGHGYTF | TGCAGTGCCGGACAGGGGCATGGCTACACCTTC | TRBV20-1 | TRBD1 | TRBJ1-2 | .
CASSPGKGVDYEQYF | TGCGCCAGCAGCCCCGGAAAAGGGGTTGACTACGAGCAGTACTTC | TRBV4-1 | . | TRBJ2-7 | .
CASSPDWGASGELFF | TGTGCCAGCAGCCCCGACTGGGGCGCCTCCGGGGAGCTGTTTTTT | TRBV5-4 | . | TRBJ2-2 | .
CASSPIGDSNQPQHF | TGTGCCAGCTCACCAATCGGGGATAGCAATCAGCCCCAGCATTTT | TRBV18 | . | TRBJ1-5 | .
CASSRGPLLAGVETQYF | TGTGCCAGCAGCCGAGGTCCCCTGCTAGCGGGGGTAGAGACCCAGTACTTC | TRBV3-1/TRBV3-2 | TRBD2 | TRBJ2-5 | .
CASTLYGGGAGKTQYF | TGCGCCAGCACCCTATATGGCGGGGGGGCAGGGAAGACCCAGTACTTC | TRBV5-1 | TRBD2 | TRBJ2-5 | .
CASSWGSDSSYEQYF | TGTGCCAGCAGCTGGGGGTCGGACAGCTCCTACGAGCAGTACTTC | TRBV9 | . | TRBJ2-7 | few